Presented here are 2 T cell receptor beta chains from one specimen sequenced in a study of OX40 agonist ivuxolimab in advanced cancers. The library was obtained by the immunoSEQ multiplex PCR assay. TCRdb took this table from immuneACCESS and kept in-frame rearrangements with V and J called. Such tables lack part of the clones; where checked against another copy, unresolved V genes explain under half of the gap, and the rest is unexplained. The sample contains 80,000 to 100,000 clones, around 90% of them found a single time. The ten biggest clones cover under 0.35% of the sample. The material was CD4+ or CD8+ T cells sorted from blood, obtained in a trial of the OX40 agonist ivuxolimab. All receptors come from an adult with an advanced solid tumor such as melanoma, head and neck, liver or kidney cancer.

The V and J genes are TRBV19 and TRBJ2-3, with a tentative D call TRBD1 (5 bases). Trimming stripped 5 bases from V and 4 bases from J, with 16 bases between. CDR1 and CDR2 (germline): LNHDA, SQIVND (reference sequence). This CDR3 has 15 amino acids. CDR3 residues: CASSLTAGPPDTQYF. CDR3 sequence (DNA): TGTGCCAGTAGTCTGACTGCAGGGCCCCCAGATACGCAGTATTTT. Full variable domain (missing parts from reference TRBV19 and TRBJ2-3): DGGITQSPKYLFRKEGQNVTLSCEQNLNHDAMYWYRQDPGQGLRLIYYSQIVNDFQKGDIAEGYSVSREKKESFPLTVTSAQKNPTAFYLCASSLTAGPPDTQYFGPGTRLTVL.

The V gene is TRBV18, the J gene TRBJ1-2, with D possibly matching TRBD1 (5 bases). The CDR3 has 13 residues. V lost 6 bases to trimming and J lost 8 bases, with 16 bases between them. The germline CDR1 and CDR2 sequences are KGHSH and LQKENI. CDR3 amino acids: CASSADERGGYTF. The CDR3 coding sequence is TGTGCCAGCTCGGCCGACGAGCGGGGCGGCTACACCTTC.